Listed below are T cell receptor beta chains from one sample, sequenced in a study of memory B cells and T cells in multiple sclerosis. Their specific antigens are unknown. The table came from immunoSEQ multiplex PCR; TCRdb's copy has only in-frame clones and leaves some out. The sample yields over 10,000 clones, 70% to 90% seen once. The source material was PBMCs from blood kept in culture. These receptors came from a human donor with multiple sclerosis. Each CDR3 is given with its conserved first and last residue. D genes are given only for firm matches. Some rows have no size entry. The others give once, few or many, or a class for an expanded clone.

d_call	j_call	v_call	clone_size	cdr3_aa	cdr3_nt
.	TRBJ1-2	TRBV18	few	CASSPMGAEGYTF	TGTGCCAGCTCACCAATGGGCGCGGAGGGCTACACCTTC
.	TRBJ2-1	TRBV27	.	CASRDLLRQNNEQFF	TGTGCCAGCCGCGACCTATTGCGACAGAACAATGAGCAGTTCTTC
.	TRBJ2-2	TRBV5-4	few	CASSLGTANTGELFF	TGTGCCAGCAGCTTGGGGACAGCGAACACCGGGGAGCTGTTTTTT
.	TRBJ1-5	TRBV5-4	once	CASNWGNQPQHF	TGTGCCAGTAACTGGGGCAATCAGCCCCAGCATTTT
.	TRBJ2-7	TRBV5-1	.	CASSLEGTAYEQYF	TGCGCCAGCAGCTTGGAGGGGACGGCCTACGAGCAGTACTTC
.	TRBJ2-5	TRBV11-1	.	CASSYLGSPQETQYF	TGTGCCAGCAGCTACCTTGGAAGCCCACAAGAGACCCAGTACTTC
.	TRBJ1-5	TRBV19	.	CASSIPPDRFSNQPQHF	TGTGCCAGTAGTATACCACCGGACCGGTTTAGCAATCAGCCCCAGCATTTT
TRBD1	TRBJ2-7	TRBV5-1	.	CASSLETGGFYEQYF	TGCGCCAGCAGCTTGGAGACAGGGGGATTCTACGAGCAGTACTTC
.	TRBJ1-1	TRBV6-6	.	CASSTKGTNTEAFF	TGTGCCAGCAGTACCAAGGGGACGAACACTGAAGCTTTCTTT
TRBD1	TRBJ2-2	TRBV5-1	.	CASSLGRGRSTGELFF	TGCGCCAGCAGCTTGGGCAGGGGGCGAAGCACCGGGGAGCTGTTTTTT
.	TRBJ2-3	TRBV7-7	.	CASSKDGGGDTQYF	TGTGCTAGCAGCAAGGACGGGGGTGGAGATACGCAGTATTTT
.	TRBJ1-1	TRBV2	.	CASSVRGVLGAEAFF	TGTGCCAGCAGTGTGAGGGGGGTTCTGGGTGCTGAAGCTTTCTTT
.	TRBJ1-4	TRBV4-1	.	CASSQDRTAPEKLFF	TGCGCCAGCAGCCAGGACCGGACGGCCCCGGAAAAACTGTTTTTT
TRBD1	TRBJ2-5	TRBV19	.	CASSPGQVRGTQYF	TGTGCCAGTAGTCCAGGACAGGTCAGGGGGACCCAGTACTTC
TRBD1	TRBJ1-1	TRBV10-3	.	CAISGDRVGNTEAFF	TGTGCCATCAGTGGGGACAGGGTAGGGAACACTGAAGCTTTCTTT
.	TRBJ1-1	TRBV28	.	CASSPGALNTEAFF	TGTGCCAGCAGTCCAGGGGCCCTGAACACTGAAGCTTTCTTT